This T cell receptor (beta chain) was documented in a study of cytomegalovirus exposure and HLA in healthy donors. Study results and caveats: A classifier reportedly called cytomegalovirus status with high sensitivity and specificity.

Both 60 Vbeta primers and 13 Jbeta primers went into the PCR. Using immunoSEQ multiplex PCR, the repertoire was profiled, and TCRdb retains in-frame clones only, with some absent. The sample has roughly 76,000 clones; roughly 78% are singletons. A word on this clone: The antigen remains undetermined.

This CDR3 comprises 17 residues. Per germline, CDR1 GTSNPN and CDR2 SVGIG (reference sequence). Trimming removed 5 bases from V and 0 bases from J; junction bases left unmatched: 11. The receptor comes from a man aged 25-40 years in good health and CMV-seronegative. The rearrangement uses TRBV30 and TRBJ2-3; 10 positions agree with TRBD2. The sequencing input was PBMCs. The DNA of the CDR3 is TGTGCCTGGCGTCCTTTCAGCGGGGGGGGAAGCACAGATACGCAGTATTTT. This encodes CAWRPFSGGGSTDTQYF.